This T cell receptor beta chain was documented in a study of multiple sclerosis patients with progressive multifocal leukoencephalopathy. Sequencing was at survey level. The method was immunoSEQ multiplex PCR; TCRdb's version includes in-frame clones alone and lacks a portion of them. The data hold 25,000 to 35,000 clones, with around 85% observed a single time. Trimming shortened V by 2 bases and J by 2 bases, and 6 bases separated the two germline ends. CDR1 is MNHNS, CDR2 SASEGT, per germline. The length of the CDR3 is 13 residues. Time point: time of PML onset. T3 refers to blood collected at the onset of PML.

The specimen was PBMCs, collected from a patient treated with natalizumab. The TCR originated in a woman aged 30 to 39 with progressive multifocal leukoencephalopathy. The chain is built from TRBV6-1 and TRBJ1-1; D perhaps matches TRBD1 (5 bases). CDR3 residues: CASSERGNTEAFF. Here the CDR3 DNA reads TGTGCCAGCAGTGAAAGGGGAAACACTGAAGCTTTCTTT.